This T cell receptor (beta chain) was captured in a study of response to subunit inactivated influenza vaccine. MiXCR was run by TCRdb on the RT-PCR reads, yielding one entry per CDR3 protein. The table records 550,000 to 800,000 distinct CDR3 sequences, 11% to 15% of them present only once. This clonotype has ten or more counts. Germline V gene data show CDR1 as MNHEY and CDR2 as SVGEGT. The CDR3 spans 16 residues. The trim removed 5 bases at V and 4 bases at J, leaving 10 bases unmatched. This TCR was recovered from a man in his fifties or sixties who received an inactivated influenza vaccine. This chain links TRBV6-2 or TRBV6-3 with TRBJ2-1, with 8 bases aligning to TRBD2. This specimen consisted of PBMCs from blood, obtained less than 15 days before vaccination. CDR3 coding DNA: TGTGCCAGCAGTGATACCGGGACTAGGAGATACAATGAGCAGTTCTTC. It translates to CASSDTGTRRYNEQFF.